This T cell receptor (beta chain) was documented in a study of cytomegalovirus exposure and HLA in healthy donors. Study-level points and caveats: As a later analysis showed, a missense DCLRE1C variant was linked to trimming of TCR beta V- and J-genes. Being productive about 87% or about 30% of the time was typical of most TCR beta V segments in an earlier analysis.

A remark on this clone: The antigen is not known.

Germline CDR1 is SGDLS and CDR2 is YYNGEE. After removal of 3 bases from V and 5 bases from J, the junction contained 5 bases not matched to a gene. The CDR3 consists of 15 residues. In the PCR, 60 Vbeta and 13 Jbeta primers were used. The table came from immunoSEQ multiplex PCR; TCRdb's copy has only in-frame clones and leaves some out. Of some 240,000 clones in the sample, around 73% were seen once. Sequenced: PBMCs. This receptor was taken from a male donor in good health and CMV-seronegative. The chain employs TRBV9 and TRBJ2-1, with 10 bases lining up with TRBD2. The CDR3 DNA sequence: TGTGCCAGCAGCGACCGGACTAGCGGTCACAATGAGCAGTTCTTC. Amino acid sequence: CASSDRTSGHNEQFF.